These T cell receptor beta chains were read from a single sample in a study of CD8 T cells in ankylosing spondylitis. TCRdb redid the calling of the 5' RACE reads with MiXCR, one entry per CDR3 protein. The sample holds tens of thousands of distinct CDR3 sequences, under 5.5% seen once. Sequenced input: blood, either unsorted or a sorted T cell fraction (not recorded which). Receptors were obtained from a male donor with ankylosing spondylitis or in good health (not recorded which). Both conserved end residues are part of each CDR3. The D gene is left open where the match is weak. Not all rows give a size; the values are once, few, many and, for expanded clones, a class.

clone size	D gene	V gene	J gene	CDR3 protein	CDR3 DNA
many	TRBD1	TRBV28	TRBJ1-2	CASRGMEGARGYTF	TGTGCCAGCAGGGGCATGGAGGGGGCTCGGGGCTACACCTTC
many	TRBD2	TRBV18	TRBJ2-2	CASSDETRTSSTGELFF	TGTGCCAGCTCAGACGAGACAAGGACTAGCTCCACCGGGGAGCTGTTTTTT
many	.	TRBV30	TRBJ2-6	CAWSVLRQGVGSGANVLTF	TGTGCCTGGAGTGTACTCAGGCAGGGAGTCGGCTCTGGGGCCAACGTCCTGACTTTC
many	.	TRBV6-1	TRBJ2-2	CASSPYRTGELFF	TGTGCCAGCAGTCCATATAGGACCGGGGAGCTGTTTTTT
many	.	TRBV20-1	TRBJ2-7	CSARQQGGEQYF	TGCAGTGCTAGACAACAGGGAGGCGAGCAGTACTTC
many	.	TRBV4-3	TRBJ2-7	CASSQWVGYEQYF	TGCGCCAGCAGCCAATGGGTGGGGTACGAGCAGTACTTC
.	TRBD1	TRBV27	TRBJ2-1	CASSFTGTGQVGQFF	TGTGCCAGCAGTTTTACCGGGACAGGGCAAGTTGGGCAGTTCTTC
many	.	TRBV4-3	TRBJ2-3	CASSQERHYTDTQYF	TGCGCCAGCAGCCAAGAGCGCCACTACACAGATACGCAGTATTTT
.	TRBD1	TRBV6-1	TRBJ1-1	CASSRRQGVPEAFF	TGTGCCAGCAGTAGGCGACAGGGAGTCCCTGAAGCTTTCTTT
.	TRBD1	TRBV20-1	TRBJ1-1	CSAAQGDYTEAFF	TGCAGTGCCGCACAGGGGGACTACACTGAAGCTTTCTTT
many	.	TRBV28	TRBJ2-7	CASSLGHEQYF	TGTGCCAGCAGTTTGGGACACGAGCAGTACTTC
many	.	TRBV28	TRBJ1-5	CASSLIPGVNQPQHF	TGTGCCAGCAGTTTAATTCCGGGGGTCAATCAGCCCCAGCATTTT
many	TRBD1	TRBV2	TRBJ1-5	CASTLEGTGSNQPQHF	TGTGCCAGCACCCTTGAAGGGACAGGGAGCAATCAGCCCCAGCATTTT
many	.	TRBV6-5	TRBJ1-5	CASSSGDARSRNQPQHF	TGTGCCAGCAGTTCGGGGGACGCCCGCAGCCGCAATCAGCCCCAGCATTTT
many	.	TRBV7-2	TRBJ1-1	CASSTYRGATRTEAFF	TGTGCCAGCTCTACCTACCGAGGGGCCACGAGGACTGAAGCTTTCTTT
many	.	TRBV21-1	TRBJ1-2	CASSKNKLPGNTHYGYTF	TGTGCCAGCAGCAAGAATAAACTTCCTGGAAACACTCACTATGGCTACACCTTC
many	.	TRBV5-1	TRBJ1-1	CASSDGTDLTEAFF	TGCGCCAGCAGCGACGGGACGGACCTCACTGAAGCTTTCTTT
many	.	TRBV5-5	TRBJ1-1	CASSFGQNTEAFF	TGTGCCAGCAGCTTTGGCCAGAACACTGAAGCTTTCTTT
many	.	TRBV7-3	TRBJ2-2	CASSPPFKTGELFF	TGTGCCAGCAGCCCCCCCTTTAAAACCGGGGAGCTGTTTTTT
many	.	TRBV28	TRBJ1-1	CATWFTANTEAFF	TGTGCCACCTGGTTTACAGCGAACACTGAAGCTTTCTTT
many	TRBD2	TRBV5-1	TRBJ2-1	CASSPTGLAGLINEQFF	TGCGCCAGCAGCCCCACGGGACTAGCGGGACTCATCAATGAGCAGTTCTTC
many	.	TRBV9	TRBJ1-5	CASSGSGFGNQPQHF	TGTGCCAGCAGCGGTTCGGGATTCGGCAATCAGCCCCAGCATTTT
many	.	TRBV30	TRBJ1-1	CAWSGETGPMNTEAFF	TGTGCCTGGAGTGGGGAGACAGGCCCCATGAACACTGAAGCTTTCTTT
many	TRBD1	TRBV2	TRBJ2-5	CASSASGGALETQYF	TGTGCCAGCTCAGCCTCAGGGGGCGCTTTAGAGACCCAGTACTTC
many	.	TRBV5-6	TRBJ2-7	CASSLAALVFDEQYF	TGTGCCAGCAGCTTGGCGGCACTAGTGTTTGACGAGCAGTACTTC
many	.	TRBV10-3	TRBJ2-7	CANSGSLLDEQYF	TGTGCCAACTCCGGGTCCCTTTTGGACGAGCAGTACTTC
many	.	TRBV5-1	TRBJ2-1	CASSLAGLYEQFF	TGCGCCAGCAGCTTGGCCGGGCTCTATGAGCAGTTCTTC
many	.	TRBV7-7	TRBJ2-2	CASSFLTGPLDNTGELFF	TGTGCCAGCAGCTTTTTAACAGGGCCCCTAGATAACACCGGGGAGCTGTTTTTT
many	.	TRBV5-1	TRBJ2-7	CASSLVSGNQYEQYF	TGCGCCAGCAGCTTGGTTTCAGGTAACCAATACGAGCAGTACTTC
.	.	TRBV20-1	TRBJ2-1	CSAYRLGPGNEQFF	TGCAGTGCTTACCGTCTGGGACCCGGGAACGAGCAGTTCTTC
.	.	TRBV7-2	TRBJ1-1	CASSLRGNTEAFF	TGTGCCAGCAGCTTACGTGGGAACACTGAAGCTTTCTTT
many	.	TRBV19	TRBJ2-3	CASSMEILANTQYF	TGTGCCAGTAGTATGGAGATTCTAGCAAATACGCAGTATTTT
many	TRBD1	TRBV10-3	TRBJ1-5	CAISESDRGLNQPQHF	TGTGCCATCAGTGAGTCCGACAGGGGGTTAAATCAGCCCCAGCATTTT
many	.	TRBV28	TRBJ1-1	CASSLLTVTEAFF	TGTGCCAGCAGTTTATTAACAGTCACTGAAGCTTTCTTT
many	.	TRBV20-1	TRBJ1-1	CSAALTGWGTEAFF	TGCAGTGCGGCGCTCACAGGTTGGGGAACTGAAGCTTTCTTT
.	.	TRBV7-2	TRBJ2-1	CASSQQTEQFF	TGTGCCAGCAGCCAGCAAACAGAGCAGTTCTTC
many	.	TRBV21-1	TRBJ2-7	CASSDNRFPLPYEQYF	TGTGCCAGCAGCGACAACAGGTTCCCCCTTCCCTACGAGCAGTACTTC
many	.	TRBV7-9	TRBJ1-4	CASSLEEDNEKLFF	TGTGCCAGCAGCCTCGAAGAAGATAATGAAAAACTGTTTTTT
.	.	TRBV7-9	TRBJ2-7	CASSLGRSASAEQYF	TGTGCCAGCAGCTTAGGTCGGTCAGCTAGTGCCGAGCAGTACTTC